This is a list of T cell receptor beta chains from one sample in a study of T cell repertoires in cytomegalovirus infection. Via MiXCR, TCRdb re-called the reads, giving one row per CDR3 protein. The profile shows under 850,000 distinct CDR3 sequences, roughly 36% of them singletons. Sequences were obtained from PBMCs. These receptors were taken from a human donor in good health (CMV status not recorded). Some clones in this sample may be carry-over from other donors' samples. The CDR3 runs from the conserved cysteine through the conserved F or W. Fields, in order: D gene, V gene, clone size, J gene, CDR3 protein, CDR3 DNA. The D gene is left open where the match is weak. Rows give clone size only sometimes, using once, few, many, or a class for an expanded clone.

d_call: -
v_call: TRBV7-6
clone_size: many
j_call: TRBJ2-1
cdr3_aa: CASSLSASSYNEQFF
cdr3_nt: TGTGCCAGCAGCTTATCTGCGAGCTCCTACAATGAGCAGTTCTTC

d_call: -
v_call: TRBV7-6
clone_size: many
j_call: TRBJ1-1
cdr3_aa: CASSHRTGGTEAFF
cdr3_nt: TGTGCCAGCAGCCACCGAACGGGCGGCACTGAAGCTTTCTTT

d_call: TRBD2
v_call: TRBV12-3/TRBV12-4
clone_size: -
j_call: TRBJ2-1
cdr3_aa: CASNVGVAGNEQFF
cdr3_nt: TGTGCCAGCAACGTGGGAGTAGCGGGCAATGAGCAGTTCTTC

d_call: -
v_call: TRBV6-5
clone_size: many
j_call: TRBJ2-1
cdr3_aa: CASSRSSGPWDEQFF
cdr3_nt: TGTGCCAGCAGTAGATCGTCCGGGCCCTGGGATGAGCAGTTCTTC

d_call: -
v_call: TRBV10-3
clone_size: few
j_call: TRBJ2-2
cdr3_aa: CAISGARGYTGELFF
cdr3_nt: TGTGCCATCAGTGGGGCCAGGGGCTACACCGGGGAGCTGTTTTTT

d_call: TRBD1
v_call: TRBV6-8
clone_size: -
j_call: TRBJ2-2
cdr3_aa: CASSYRGPGQGAGELFF
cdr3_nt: TGTGCCAGCAGTTACCGGGGACCCGGACAGGGCGCCGGGGAGCTGTTTTTT

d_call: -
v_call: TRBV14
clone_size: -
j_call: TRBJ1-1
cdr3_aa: CASSQGWGMNTEAFF
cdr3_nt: TGTGCCAGCAGCCAAGGATGGGGGATGAACACTGAAGCTTTCTTT

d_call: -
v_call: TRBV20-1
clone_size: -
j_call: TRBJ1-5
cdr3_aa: CSARDRRLDPWGNQPQHF
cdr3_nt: TGCAGTGCTAGAGATCGGCGACTCGACCCATGGGGCAATCAGCCCCAGCATTTT

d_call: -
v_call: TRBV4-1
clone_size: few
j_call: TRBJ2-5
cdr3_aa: CASSYSAGQETQYF
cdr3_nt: TGCGCCAGCAGCTACTCGGCGGGGCAAGAGACCCAGTACTTC

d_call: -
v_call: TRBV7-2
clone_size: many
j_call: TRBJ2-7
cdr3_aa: CASSLGGLTYEQYF
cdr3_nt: TGTGCCAGCAGCTTAGGGGGCCTAACCTACGAGCAGTACTTC

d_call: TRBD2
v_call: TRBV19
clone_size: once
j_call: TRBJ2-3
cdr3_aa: CASSILPRLAGGSDTQYF
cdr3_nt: TGTGCCAGTAGTATCCTTCCCCGACTAGCGGGAGGGTCAGATACGCAGTATTTT

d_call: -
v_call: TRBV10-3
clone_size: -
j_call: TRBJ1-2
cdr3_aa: CAISESEGAEVNYGYTF
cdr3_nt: TGTGCCATCAGTGAGTCGGAAGGGGCGGAAGTAAACTATGGCTACACCTTC

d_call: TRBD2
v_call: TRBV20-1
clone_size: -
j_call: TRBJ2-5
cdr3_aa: CSGGKGQETQYF
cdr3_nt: TGCAGCGGGGGGAAGGGGCAAGAGACCCAGTACTTC

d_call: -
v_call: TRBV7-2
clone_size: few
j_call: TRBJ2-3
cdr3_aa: CASSLAPSLSDTQYF
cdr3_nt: TGTGCCAGCAGCTTAGCTCCTAGCTTATCCGATACGCAGTATTTT

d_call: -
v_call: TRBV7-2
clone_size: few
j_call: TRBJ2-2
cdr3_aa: CASSLALANTGELFF
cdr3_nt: TGTGCCAGCAGCTTAGCGTTGGCTAACACCGGGGAGCTGTTTTTT

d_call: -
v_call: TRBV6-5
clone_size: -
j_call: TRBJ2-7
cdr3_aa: CASSYPPKEYF
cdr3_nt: TGTGCCAGCAGTTACCCTCCCAAGGAGTACTTC

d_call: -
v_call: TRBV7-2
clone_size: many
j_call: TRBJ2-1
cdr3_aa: CASSRQGGGYNEQFF
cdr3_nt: TGTGCCAGCAGCCGACAGGGAGGGGGCTACAATGAGCAGTTCTTC

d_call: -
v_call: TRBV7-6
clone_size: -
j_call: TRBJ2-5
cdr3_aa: CASSSPGTQETQYF
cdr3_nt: TGTGCCAGCAGCTCCCCCGGGACCCAAGAGACCCAGTACTTC

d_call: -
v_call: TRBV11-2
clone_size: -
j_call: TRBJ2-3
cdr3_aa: CASSSGGDTQYF
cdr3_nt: TGTGCCAGCAGCTCAGGGGGGGATACGCAGTATTTT

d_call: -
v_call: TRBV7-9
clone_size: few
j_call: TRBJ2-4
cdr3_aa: CASSLAGLGKNIQYF
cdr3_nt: TGTGCCAGCAGCTTAGCGGGACTTGGCAAAAACATTCAGTACTTC

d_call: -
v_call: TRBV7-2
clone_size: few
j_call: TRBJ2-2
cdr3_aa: CASSRIKQTGELFF
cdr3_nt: TGTGCCAGCAGCCGAATAAAGCAGACCGGGGAGCTGTTTTTT

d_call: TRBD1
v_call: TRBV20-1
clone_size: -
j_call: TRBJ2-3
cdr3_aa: CSAGGGTGVSLRDTQYF
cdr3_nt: TGCAGTGCCGGAGGGGGGACAGGGGTCTCCTTGAGAGATACGCAGTATTTT